The clone carrying this T cell receptor beta chain has ten or more counts. Ophthalmopathy patients showed a Clinical Activity Score of at least 3, NOSPECS grade of at least 4 and duration under 3 months. The PBMCs had their origin in 10 ml of fresh peripheral blood. The sample belongs to a study of T cells in Graves' hyperthyroidism and ophthalmopathy. Amplified TCR beta CDR3 regions came from RNA transcripts. Carried out on the TCR CDR3, a first-round RT-PCR used the HTBI primer set. Each CDR3 protein is one row after TCRdb ran MiXCR on the multiplex PCR reads. The sample holds about 640,000 distinct CDR3 sequences; about 14% are singletons and the top ten take roughly an eighth. The CDR3 runs 15 residues. Germline lookup yields CDR1 MDHEN and CDR2 SYDVKM. Losses at the gene ends were 2 bases for V and 3 bases for J; bases not matched to a gene: 7.

The V gene is TRBV28, the J gene TRBJ2-7; TRBD2 matches at 7 bases. This clonotype originated in a woman aged 45-60 years with Graves' ophthalmopathy. The material sequenced was blood. The CDR3 DNA sequence: TGTGCCAGCAGTTTACGAGTAGAGCGGGACTACGAGCAGTACTTC. This codes for CASSLRVERDYEQYF.